Below, one T cell receptor beta chain is given with its context. This entry is derived from a study of cytomegalovirus exposure and HLA in healthy donors. TCRdb keeps only in-frame clones here, not all; method: immunoSEQ multiplex PCR. Counted here are about 200,000 clones, 80% to 85% occurring once; the ten biggest clones make up 1% to 1.5%. The V segment lost 2 bases and the J segment 5 bases; nucleotides outside the gene matches: 2. The germline V gene encodes CDR1 SGHRS and CDR2 YFSETQ. The CDR3 length is 14 residues. V is TRBV5-1 and J is TRBJ2-5, with TRBD1 identical over 11 bases. Source material: PBMCs. The receptor was isolated from a woman between 25 and 40 years old in good health and CMV-seronegative. This chain's CDR3 is CASSFGTGGETQYF. The CDR3 DNA reads as TGCGCCAGCAGCTTCGGGACAGGGGGGGAGACCCAGTACTTC.